The 10 T cell receptor beta chains below all came from one sample that was sequenced in a study of chemoradiotherapy in HPV16-positive cancers. The data were produced by immunoSEQ multiplex PCR, yet TCRdb's version contains in-frame clones alone and is incomplete. The sample lists 30,000 to 50,000 clones, approximately 73% occurring once. The material was blood, obtained from a patient who underwent chemoradiotherapy. These receptors were obtained from a human donor with HPV-associated anogenital cancer.

The chain joins TRBV5-1 to TRBJ1-4, with 7 bases fitting TRBD1. V shed 4 bases and J 8 bases; nucleotides not matched to a gene: 8. The CDR3 runs to 14 residues. The germline V gene has CDR1 SGHRS and CDR2 YFSETQ. In nucleotides, the CDR3 is TGCGCCAGCAGCACATCAGGGGGGGACGAAAAACTGTTTTTT. Its translation is CASSTSGGDEKLFF.

The chain carries TRBV15 and TRBJ2-4; 11 bases line up with TRBD2. The CDR3 totals 17 residues. V dropped 0 bases and J dropped 6; count of bases not matched to a gene: 7. Looked up from germline, CDR1 is LNHNV and CDR2 is YYDKDF (reference sequence). CDR3 in amino acids: CATSRDLAGGPRNIQYF. DNA for the CDR3: TGTGCCACCAGCAGAGACTTAGCGGGGGGGCCTCGAAACATTCAGTACTTC.

The J gene is TRBJ1-5, the V gene TRBV18, with D unresolved. Deletions cut 6 bases from V and 1 base from J, with 10 bases between. The germline V gene encodes CDR1 KGHSH and CDR2 LQKENI. CDR3 length: 14 residues. The CDR3 loop is CASSGPNSNQPQHF. CDR3 DNA: TGTGCCAGCTCTGGACCCAACAGCAATCAGCCCCAGCATTTT.

The genes are TRBV5-1 and TRBJ1-5, with D unresolved. Trimming left V 2 bases short and J 3 bases short, with 9 bases between. CDR1 and CDR2 (germline): SGHRS, YFSETQ. The CDR3 runs to 14 residues. CDR3 residues: CASSFGGDNQPQHF. Here the CDR3 DNA reads TGCGCCAGCAGCTTTGGCGGCGACAATCAGCCCCAGCATTTT.

The chain is built from TRBV2 and TRBJ2-7; the D is unclear. In germline, CDR1 is SNHLY, CDR2 FYNNEI. The CDR3 covers 12 residues. Trimming removed 7 bases from V and 8 bases from J, with 15 bases in between. CDR3 residues: CASTTEGYKQYF. The CDR3 DNA is TGTGCCAGCACCACCGAAGGTTACAAGCAGTACTTC.

This chain uses TRBV19 with TRBJ1-5; 7 nucleotides agree with TRBD1. After removal of 5 bases from V and 3 bases from J, the junction contained 7 bases not matched to a gene. This CDR3 comprises 15 residues. Looked up from germline, CDR1 is LNHDA and CDR2 is SQIVND (reference sequence). The CDR3: CASSPGQANNQPQHF. CDR3 nucleotides: TGTGCCAGTAGTCCCGGACAGGCAAACAATCAGCCCCAGCATTTT.

The V call is TRBV5-1, the J call TRBJ2-7, with 9 bases fitting TRBD1. CDR1 and CDR2 (germline): SGHRS, YFSETQ. V gave up 0 bases and J gave up 3 bases; unmatched junction bases: 4. CDR3 length: 15 residues. CDR3 DNA sequence: TGCGCCAGCAGCTTGGGACCGGGACAGGGCTACGAGCAGTACTTC. It is translated as CASSLGPGQGYEQYF. Full variable domain (missing parts from reference TRBV5-1 and TRBJ2-7): KAGVTQTPRYLIKTRGQQVTLSCSPISGHRSVSWYQQTPGQGLQFLFEYFSETQRNKGNFPGRFSGRQFSNSRSEMNVSTLELGDSALYLCASSLGPGQGYEQYFGPGTRLTVT.

The chain joins TRBV14 to TRBJ1-6; no reliable D call. Trimming shortened V by 1 base and J by 7 bases, and 8 bases separated the two germline ends. This CDR3 spans 14 amino acids. CDR1 and CDR2 from the germline V gene are SGHDN and FVKESK. The CDR3 loop reads CASSQAGSNSPLHF. CDR3 nucleotide sequence: TGTGCCAGCAGCCAAGCCGGGTCCAATTCACCCCTCCACTTT.

This chain links TRBV7-9 with TRBJ2-7; no definite D call. The germline gives CDR1 SEHNR, CDR2 FQNEAQ (reference sequence). Trimming stripped 5 bases from V and 2 bases from J, with 10 bases between. The CDR3 consists of 13 residues. Written as DNA, the CDR3 is TGTGCCAGCAGCCGACTGCTAGCCTACGAGCAGTACTTC. Translating it yields CASSRLLAYEQYF.

The V and J genes are TRBV27 and TRBJ2-7, with D tentatively TRBD1 (6 bases). The germline gives CDR1 MNHEY, CDR2 SMNVEV (reference sequence). V dropped 2 bases and J dropped 7 bases, with 9 bases sitting between them. CDR3 length: 12 residues. CDR3 DNA sequence: TGTGCCAGCAGTTTAATAGGGGGTGAGCAGTACTTC. Translation gives CASSLIGGEQYF.